This is a list of T cell receptor beta chains from one sample in a study of cytomegalovirus exposure and HLA in healthy donors. The protocol was immunoSEQ multiplex PCR, while the TCRdb copy is restricted to in-frame clones and leaves out a portion. The sample holds about 55,000 clones; roughly 82% are singletons and the top ten take 1.6%. The sample consisted of PBMCs. These receptors were collected from a man aged 25-45 years in good health and CMV-seronegative. Both conserved end residues are part of each CDR3. Only some rows state a clone size, as once, few, many or a class for expanded clones.

V | size | CDR3
TRBV30 | - | CAWTRTQTGGSGNTIYF
TRBV20-1 | - | CSARANTEAFF
TRBV6-5 | few | CASGARGTANTEAFF
TRBV6-1 | - | CASSEVLQGAVSHGYTF
TRBV14 | - | CASSNQGNTIYF
TRBV5-6 | - | CASNRGRETQYF
TRBV5-4 | - | CASSLEGAGANVLTF
TRBV6-1 | - | CASSVTGALLSNYGYTF
TRBV9 | few | CASSVTLAGTEQFF
TRBV18 | - | CASSPYPSGRTRYNEQFF
TRBV5-1 | - | CASSITSGVGQPQHF
TRBV4-2 | few | CASSRRTPQGRMPYNSPLHF
TRBV5-5 | - | CASSLSNTHSYNEQFF
TRBV7-2 | few | CASTLGGAAETQYF
TRBV9 | - | CASSVAQGLVNEQFF
TRBV5-1 | once | CASSLVREATYEQYF
TRBV2 | - | CATQGVGETQYF
TRBV5-4 | - | CASSGGTSSYNEQFF
TRBV28 | once | CASSLMQGGYGYTF
TRBV4-2 | - | CASSQEGDRNSYNEQFF
TRBV6-1 | - | CASSEPGESTYEQYF
TRBV2 | - | CASRTEFRPQHF
TRBV7-2 | - | CASSYRDSYNEQFF
TRBV5-4 | - | CASSPTGTGGPTDTQYF
TRBV7-8 | few | CASSSPRRLAGPVETQYF
TRBV7-2 | - | CASSSLAGGPVTYEQYF
TRBV19 | once | CARGTGRSSGNTIYF
TRBV7-2 | - | CASSLLSGRASNEQFF
TRBV9 | - | CASSPTGRNTEAFF
TRBV7-2 | - | CASSLDRGNSPLHF
TRBV5-1 | - | CASSLDPGQGISDTEAFF
TRBV30 | - | CAWSRLGGGETQYF
TRBV9 | - | CASSVGARPTRDRDRGDYGYTF
TRBV2 | - | CASRAPGLVNTGELFF
TRBV7-2 | - | CASSLSGVGEQFF
TRBV6-5 | - | CASSPGTANYGYTF
TRBV4-3 | - | CASSQDGREGDVLTF
TRBV9 | - | CASSVGGTSGTNEQFF
TRBV29-1 | - | CSVGQSANYGYTF
TRBV6-1 | - | CASSPNRVGEQFF
TRBV7-2 | - | CASSLGERESSYNEQFF
TRBV5-6 | - | CASSLQGASDTQYF
TRBV7-8 | - | CASSRGETGGAYEQYF
TRBV5-1 | - | CASSLVVGKEGGYTF
TRBV28 | - | CASRFRVGEQYF